This T cell receptor beta chain was documented in a study of cytomegalovirus exposure and HLA in healthy donors. A word on this clone: Its antigen is unknown.

Germline assignment: CDR1 SNHLY and CDR2 FYNNEI. Trimming removed 11 bases at V and 8 bases at J, with 22 bases between. This CDR3 region has 14 residues. The study's findings and limits: Certain sequence variants were highly shared and formed a cluster, and this cluster was likely a sequencing artifact.

The PCR had 60 Vbeta and 13 Jbeta primers. Sequencing used immunoSEQ multiplex PCR; TCRdb keeps in-frame clones, though not all of them. The sample holds approximately 170,000 clones, 76% seen once. The origin of this receptor is a female donor in good health and CMV-seronegative. Sequenced: PBMCs. The genes are TRBV2 and TRBJ2-1; maybe TRBD2 (5 bases). The CDR3: CARRGRHPGYEQFF. CDR3 coding DNA: TGTGCCCGCCGAGGGCGCCACCCTGGGTATGAGCAGTTCTTC.